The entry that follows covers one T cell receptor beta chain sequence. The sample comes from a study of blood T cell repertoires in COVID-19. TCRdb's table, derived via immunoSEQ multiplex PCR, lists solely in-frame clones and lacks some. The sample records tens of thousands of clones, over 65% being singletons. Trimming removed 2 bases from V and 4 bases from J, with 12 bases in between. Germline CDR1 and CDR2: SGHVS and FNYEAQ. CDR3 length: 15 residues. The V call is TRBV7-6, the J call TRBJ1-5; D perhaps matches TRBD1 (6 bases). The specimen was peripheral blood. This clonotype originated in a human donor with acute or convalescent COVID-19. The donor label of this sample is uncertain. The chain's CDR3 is CASSLTGSWNQPQHF. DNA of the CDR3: TGTGCCAGCAGCTTAACAGGGTCGTGGAATCAGCCCCAGCATTTT.